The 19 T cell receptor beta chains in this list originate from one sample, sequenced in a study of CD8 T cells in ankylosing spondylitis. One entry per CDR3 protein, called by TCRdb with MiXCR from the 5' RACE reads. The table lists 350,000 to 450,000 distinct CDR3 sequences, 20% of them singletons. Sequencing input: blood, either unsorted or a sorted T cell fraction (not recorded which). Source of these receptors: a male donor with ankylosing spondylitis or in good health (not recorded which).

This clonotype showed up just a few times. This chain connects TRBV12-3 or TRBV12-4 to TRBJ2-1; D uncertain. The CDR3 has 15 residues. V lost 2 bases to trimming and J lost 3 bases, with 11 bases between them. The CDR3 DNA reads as TGTGCCAGCAGTTTACGAGCAACGGGCTACAATGAGCAGTTCTTC. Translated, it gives CASSLRATGYNEQFF.

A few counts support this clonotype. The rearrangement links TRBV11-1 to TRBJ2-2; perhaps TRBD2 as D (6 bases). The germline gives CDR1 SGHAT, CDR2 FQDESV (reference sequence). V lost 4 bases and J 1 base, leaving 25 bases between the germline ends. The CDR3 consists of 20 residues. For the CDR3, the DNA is TGTGCCAGCAGCTACCGACTGGGTAGCGGCATCCTTGAGAACACCGGGGAGCTGTTTTTT. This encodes CASSYRLGSGILENTGELFF.

CDR3 sequence reads: CASTQGRIETQYF. CDR3 DNA sequence: TGTGCCAGCACCCAGGGCCGGATAGAGACCCAGTACTTC. The chain carries TRBV12-3 or TRBV12-4 and TRBJ2-5; D might be TRBD1 (5 bases). This CDR3 comprises 13 residues. Trimming pared 7 bases from V and 4 bases from J, leaving 13 bases between.

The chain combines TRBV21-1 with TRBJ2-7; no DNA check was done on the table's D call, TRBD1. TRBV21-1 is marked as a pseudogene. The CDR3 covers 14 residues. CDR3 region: CASSAQGTSDEQYF. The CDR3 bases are TGTGCCAGCAGCGCTCAGGGGACGAGTGACGAGCAGTACTTC.

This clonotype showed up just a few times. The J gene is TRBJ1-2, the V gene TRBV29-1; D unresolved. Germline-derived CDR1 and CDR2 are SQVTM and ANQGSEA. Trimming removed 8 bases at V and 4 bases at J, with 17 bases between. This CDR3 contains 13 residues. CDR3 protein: CSTSEGSIYGYTF. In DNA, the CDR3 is TGCAGCACCTCAGAAGGTAGTATCTATGGCTACACCTTC.

The CDR3 DNA sequence: TGCAGTGCTAGAGATTTGGGACAGGGGGCGGACGAGCAGTACTTC. It translates to CSARDLGQGADEQYF. The V call is TRBV20-1, the J call TRBJ2-7; 12 nucleotides match TRBD1. CDR3 length equals 15 residues. The V gene end was trimmed by 0 bases and the J gene end by 5 bases; junction bases not matched to a gene: 5. Germline CDR1 and CDR2: DFQATT and SNEGSKA (reference sequence).

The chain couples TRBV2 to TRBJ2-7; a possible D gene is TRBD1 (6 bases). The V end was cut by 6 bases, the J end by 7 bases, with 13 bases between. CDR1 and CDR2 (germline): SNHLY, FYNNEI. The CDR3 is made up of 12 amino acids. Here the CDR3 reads CASSYRAMEQYF. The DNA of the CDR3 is TGTGCCAGCAGCTACAGGGCGATGGAGCAGTACTTC.

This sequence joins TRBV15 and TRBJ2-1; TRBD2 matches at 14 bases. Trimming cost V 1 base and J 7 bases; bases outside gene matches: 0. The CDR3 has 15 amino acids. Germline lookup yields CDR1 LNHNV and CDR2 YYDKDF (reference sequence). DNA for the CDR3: TGTGCCACCAGCAGAGGGACTAGCGGGGGGAATGAGCAGTTCTTC. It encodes CATSRGTSGGNEQFF. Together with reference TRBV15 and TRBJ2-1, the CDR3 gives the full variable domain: DAMVIQNPRYQVTQFGKPVTLSCSQTLNHNVMYWYQQKSSQAPKLLFHYYDKDFNNEADTPDNFQSRRPNTSFCFLDIRSPGLGDTAMYLCATSRGTSGGNEQFFGPGTRLTVL.

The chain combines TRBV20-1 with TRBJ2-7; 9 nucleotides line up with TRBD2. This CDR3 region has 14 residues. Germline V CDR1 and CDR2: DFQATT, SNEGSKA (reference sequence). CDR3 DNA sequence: TGCAGCGCGGGAGGGCTAGCGGGGCCATACGAGCAGTACTTC. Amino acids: CSAGGLAGPYEQYF.

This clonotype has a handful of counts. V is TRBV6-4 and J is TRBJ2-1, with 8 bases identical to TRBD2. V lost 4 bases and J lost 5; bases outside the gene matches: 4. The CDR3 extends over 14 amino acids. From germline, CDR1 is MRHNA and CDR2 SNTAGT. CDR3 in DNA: TGTGCCAGCAGTGTTAGCGGGGAGAACAATGAGCAGTTCTTC. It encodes CASSVSGENNEQFF.

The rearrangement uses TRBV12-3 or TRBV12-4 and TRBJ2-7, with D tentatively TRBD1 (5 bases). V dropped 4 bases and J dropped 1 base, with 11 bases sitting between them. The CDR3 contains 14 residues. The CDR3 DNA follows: TGTGCCAGCAGTTCTATGGCAGGGTCCTACGAGCAGTACTTC. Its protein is CASSSMAGSYEQYF.

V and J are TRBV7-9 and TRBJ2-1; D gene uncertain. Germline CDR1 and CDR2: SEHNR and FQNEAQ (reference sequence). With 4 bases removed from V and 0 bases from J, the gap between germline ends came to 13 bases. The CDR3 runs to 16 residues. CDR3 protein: CASSSTLQDSYNEQFF. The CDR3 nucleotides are TGTGCCAGCAGCTCCACGCTTCAGGACTCCTACAATGAGCAGTTCTTC.

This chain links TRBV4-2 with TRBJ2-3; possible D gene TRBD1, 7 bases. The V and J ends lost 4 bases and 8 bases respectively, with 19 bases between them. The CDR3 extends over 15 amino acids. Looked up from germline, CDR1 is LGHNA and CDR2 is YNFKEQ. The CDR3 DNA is TGTGCCAGCAGCCCCCAGGGGGGACAACCCGGTACGCAGTATTTT. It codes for CASSPQGGQPGTQYF.

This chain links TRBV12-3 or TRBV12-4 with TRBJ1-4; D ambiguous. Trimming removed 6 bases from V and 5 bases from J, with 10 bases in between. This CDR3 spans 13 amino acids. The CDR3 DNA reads TGTGCCAGCAGCCGTTGGACCAATGAAAAACTGTTTTTT. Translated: CASSRWTNEKLFF.

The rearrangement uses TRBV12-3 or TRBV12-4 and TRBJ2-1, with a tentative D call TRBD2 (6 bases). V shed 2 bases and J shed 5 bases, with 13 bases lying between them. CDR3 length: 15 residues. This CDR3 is CASSLRGGANNEQFF. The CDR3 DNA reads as TGTGCCAGCAGTTTAAGGGGCGGGGCCAACAATGAGCAGTTCTTC.

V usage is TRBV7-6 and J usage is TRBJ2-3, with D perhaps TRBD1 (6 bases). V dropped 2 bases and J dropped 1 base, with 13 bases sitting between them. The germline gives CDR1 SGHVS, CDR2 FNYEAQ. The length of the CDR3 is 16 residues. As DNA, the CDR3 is TGTGCCAGCAGCTTATTTGGGGGCGTGGGCACAGATACGCAGTATTTT. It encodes CASSLFGGVGTDTQYF.

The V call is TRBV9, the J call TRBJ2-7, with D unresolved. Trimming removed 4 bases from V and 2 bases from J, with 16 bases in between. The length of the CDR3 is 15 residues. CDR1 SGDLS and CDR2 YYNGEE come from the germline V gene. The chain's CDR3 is CASSLMADSTYEQYF. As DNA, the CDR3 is TGTGCCAGCAGCCTTATGGCTGACTCGACCTACGAGCAGTACTTC.

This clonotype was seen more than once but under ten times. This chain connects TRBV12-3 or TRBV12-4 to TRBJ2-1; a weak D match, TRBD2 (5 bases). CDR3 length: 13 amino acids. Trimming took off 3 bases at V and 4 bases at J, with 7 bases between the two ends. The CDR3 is CASSFSGYNEQFF. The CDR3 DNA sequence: TGTGCCAGCAGTTTTTCGGGATACAATGAGCAGTTCTTC.

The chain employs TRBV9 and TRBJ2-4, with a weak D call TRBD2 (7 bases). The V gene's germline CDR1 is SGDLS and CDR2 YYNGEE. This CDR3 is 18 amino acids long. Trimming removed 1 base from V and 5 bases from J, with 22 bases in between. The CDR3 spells CASSVNPGARGSENIQYF. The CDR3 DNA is TGTGCCAGCAGCGTAAATCCGGGGGCGCGGGGGTCCGAAAACATTCAGTACTTC.